The 5 T cell receptor beta chains given below trace back to one sample, sequenced in a study of blood T cell repertoires in COVID-19. Sequencing was performed with immunoSEQ multiplex PCR; in TCRdb, only in-frame clones are kept and a portion is missing. The data contain about 250,000 clones, around 90% of them seen just once; the ten biggest clones take up more than 1.2%. Sequenced input: peripheral blood. The receptors stem from an elderly man with acute or convalescent COVID-19.

The chain employs TRBV5-1 and TRBJ1-2; 7 positions match TRBD1. Germline-derived CDR1 and CDR2 are SGHRS and YFSETQ. The CDR3 spans 19 residues. With V trimmed by 0 bases and J by 5 bases, 19 bases remained unmatched. In DNA, the CDR3 is TGCGCCAGCAGCTTGGCCCCCCTAAGGGGGCGGGATATAAAATATGGCTACACCTTC. Its translation is CASSLAPLRGRDIKYGYTF.

The chain employs TRBV29-1 and TRBJ2-7; no clear D gene. The CDR3 contains 13 residues. Germline lookup yields CDR1 SQVTM and CDR2 ANQGSEA. Trimming took 4 bases from V and 1 from J, leaving 11 bases between them. The CDR3 is CSVGWAPSYEQYF. DNA of the CDR3: TGCAGCGTTGGATGGGCCCCGTCCTACGAGCAGTACTTC.

The count of this clone is one. The chain links TRBV9 to TRBJ2-1; 11 nucleotides agree with TRBD2. The germline gives CDR1 SGDLS, CDR2 YYNGEE. With 0 bases clipped from V and 7 bases from J, the junction kept 3 bases outside the gene matches. This CDR3 is built from 15 residues. Written as DNA, the CDR3 is TGTGCCAGCAGCGTAGAGGCTAGCGGGGGGAATGAGCAGTTCTTC. It codes for CASSVEASGGNEQFF.

V usage is TRBV4-1 and J usage is TRBJ1-5, with D perhaps TRBD1 (6 bases). Germline CDR1 MGHRA, CDR2 YSYEKL. CDR3 length: 13 amino acids. Trimming removed 3 bases from V and 4 bases from J, with 7 bases in between. This CDR3 is CASSQTGNQPQHF. CDR3 bases: TGCGCCAGCAGCCAGACAGGAAATCAGCCCCAGCATTTT.

This clone occurred once. The V gene is TRBV7-2, the J gene TRBJ2-5; 9 nucleotides match TRBD2. Looked up from germline, CDR1 is SGHTA and CDR2 is FQGNSA. The V gene end was trimmed by 4 bases and the J gene end by 1 base; junction bases not matched to a gene: 7. The CDR3 is made up of 16 amino acids. The CDR3 sequence is CASSSRVAGAQETQYF. The CDR3 DNA follows: TGTGCCAGCAGCTCCCGGGTAGCGGGGGCCCAAGAGACCCAGTACTTC.